The text below deals with one T cell receptor beta chain. The antigen remains unidentified. At one boundary the junction diverges from the germline segment, which might be a read error. This entry belongs to a study of ipilimumab plus nivolumab after autologous stem cell transplantation. Whole-study context: DLBCL patients had primary refractory or relapsed disease.

The table came from immunoSEQ multiplex PCR; TCRdb's copy has only in-frame clones and leaves some out. The data show more than 15,000 clones, 70% to 85% seen once. Patients got ipilimumab 1 mg/kg beginning 14 to 28 days post-transplant. Patients received nivolumab 3 mg/kg at weeks 1, 4, 7, 10, then fortnightly to week 26. Study findings and constraints: TCR repertoire, Treg phenotype and gut microbiota reportedly support more study of this approach.

The receptor's source is a male donor with diffuse large B-cell lymphoma. The sample was PBMCs, taken in a trial of ipilimumab plus nivolumab as post-transplant consolidation.

The CDR3 spells CASRETGNTGELFF. In DNA form, the CDR3 reads TGTGCTAGCAGGGAAACAGGGAACACCGGGGAGCTGTTTTTT. The genes are TRBV7-7 and TRBJ2-2; D might be TRBD1 (5 bases). There are 14 residues in the CDR3. CDR1 and CDR2 (germline): SSHAT, FNYEAQ (reference sequence). Filled out from reference TRBV7-7 and TRBJ2-2, the complete variable domain reads GAGVSQSPRYKVTKRGQDVTLRCDPISSHATLYWYQQALGQGPEFLTYFNYEAQPDKSGLPSDRFSAERPEGSISTLTIQRTEQRDSAMYRCASRETGNTGELFFGEGSRLTVL.